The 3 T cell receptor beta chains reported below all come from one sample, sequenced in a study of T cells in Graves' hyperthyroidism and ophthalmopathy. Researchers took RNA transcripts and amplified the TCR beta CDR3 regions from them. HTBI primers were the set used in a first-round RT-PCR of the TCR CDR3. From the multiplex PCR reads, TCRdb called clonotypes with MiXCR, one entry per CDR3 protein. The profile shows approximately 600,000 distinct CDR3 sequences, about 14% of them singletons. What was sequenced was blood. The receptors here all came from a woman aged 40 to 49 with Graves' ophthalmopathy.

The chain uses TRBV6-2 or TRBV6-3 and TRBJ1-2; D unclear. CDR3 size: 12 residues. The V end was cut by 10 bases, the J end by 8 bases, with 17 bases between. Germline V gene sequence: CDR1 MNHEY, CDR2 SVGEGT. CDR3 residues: CATSTVVRGYTF. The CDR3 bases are TGTGCCACCTCAACCGTGGTACGGGGCTACACCTTC.

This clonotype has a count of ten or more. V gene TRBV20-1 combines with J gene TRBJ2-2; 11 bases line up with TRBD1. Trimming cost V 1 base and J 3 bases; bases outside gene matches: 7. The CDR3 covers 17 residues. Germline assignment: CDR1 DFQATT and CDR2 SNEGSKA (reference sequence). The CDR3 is CSARGPRTGGDTGELFF. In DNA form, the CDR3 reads TGCAGTGCTAGAGGCCCACGGACAGGGGGCGACACCGGGGAGCTGTTTTTT.

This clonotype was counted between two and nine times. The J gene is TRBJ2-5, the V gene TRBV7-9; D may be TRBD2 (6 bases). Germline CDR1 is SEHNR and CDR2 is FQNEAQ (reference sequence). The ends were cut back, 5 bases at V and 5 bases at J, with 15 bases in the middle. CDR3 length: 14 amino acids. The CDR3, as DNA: TGTGCCAGCAGCATGGCCGGGGGTCCGGAGACCCAGTACTTC. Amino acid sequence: CASSMAGGPETQYF.